The rows below give T cell receptor beta chains drawn from one sample of a study of cytomegalovirus exposure and HLA in healthy donors. Data came from immunoSEQ multiplex PCR; TCRdb stores just in-frame clones and leaves some out. The repertoire table contains more than 90,000 clones. The sequenced sample consisted of PBMCs. These receptors were taken from a man between 40 and 49 years old in good health and CMV-seropositive. Each CDR3 is given with its conserved first and last residue. The D gene is left open where the match is weak.

V gene	J gene	D gene	CDR3 protein	CDR3 DNA
TRBV7-9	TRBJ2-3	.	CASSSEHEPGTDTQYF	TGTGCCAGCAGCTCGGAGCACGAACCGGGCACAGATACGCAGTATTTT
TRBV28	TRBJ2-1	TRBD2	CASSSPTLAGGYNEQFF	TGTGCCAGCAGTTCCCCAACGTTGGCGGGGGGCTACAATGAGCAGTTCTTC
TRBV6-1	TRBJ2-7	.	CASSKDLRREQYF	TGTGCCAGCAGTAAGGACCTAAGGAGGGAGCAGTACTTC
TRBV10-3	TRBJ2-1	TRBD2	CAISESGAGDNEQFF	TGTGCCATCAGTGAGTCGGGAGCGGGGGACAATGAGCAGTTCTTC
TRBV5-6	TRBJ1-6	.	CASSLSGSSPLHF	TGTGCCAGCAGCTTGTCTGGCAGTTCACCCCTCCACTTT
TRBV28	TRBJ1-5	TRBD1	CASSLKTGANQPQHF	TGTGCCAGCAGTTTAAAAACAGGGGCAAATCAGCCCCAGCATTTT
TRBV7-9	TRBJ2-2	TRBD1	CASSLPGQGATGELFF	TGTGCCAGCAGCTTGCCGGGACAGGGGGCGACAGGGGAGCTGTTTTTT
TRBV13	TRBJ2-2	.	CASSPYKETNTGELFF	TGTGCCAGCAGCCCCTATAAGGAGACGAACACCGGGGAGCTGTTTTTT
TRBV15	TRBJ1-2	TRBD1	CATKNLGLDRGQGYTF	TGTGCCACCAAGAACTTGGGTCTGGACAGGGGGCAAGGCTACACCTTC
TRBV6-1	TRBJ1-1	TRBD1	CASSNRDRGDEAFF	TGTGCCAGCAGTAACCGGGACAGGGGTGATGAAGCTTTCTTT
TRBV11-2	TRBJ2-5	.	CASSPRTLLKEETQYF	TGTGCCAGCAGCCCGCGGACTCTCCTGAAAGAAGAGACCCAGTACTTC
TRBV27	TRBJ1-3	.	CASSPMAGSGNTIYF	TGTGCCAGCAGTCCCATGGCGGGCTCTGGAAACACCATATATTTT
TRBV7-9	TRBJ2-7	TRBD2	CASSPRDYSSYEQYF	TGTGCCAGCAGCCCCCGGGACTACAGCTCCTACGAGCAGTACTTC
TRBV13	TRBJ2-7	TRBD1	CASSSDRGSYEQYF	TGTGCCAGCAGCTCCGACAGGGGGAGCTACGAGCAGTACTTC
TRBV5-8	TRBJ2-2	.	CASSLTGRAGELFF	TGTGCCAGCAGCCTAACAGGGAGAGCCGGGGAGCTGTTTTTT
TRBV6-4	TRBJ2-3	TRBD2	CASSDGTSGSGTDTQYF	TGTGCCAGCAGTGACGGGACTAGCGGGAGTGGCACAGATACGCAGTATTTT
TRBV5-6	TRBJ2-2	TRBD1	CASSFRQGADTGELFF	TGTGCCAGCAGCTTTAGACAGGGGGCGGACACCGGGGAGCTGTTTTTT
TRBV19	TRBJ2-3	TRBD2	CASSTQRDLTDTQYF	TGTGCCAGTAGTACCCAGCGGGACCTCACAGATACGCAGTATTTT
TRBV9	TRBJ2-7	TRBD1	CASSVTGGVYEQYF	TGTGCCAGCAGCGTCACAGGGGGAGTCTACGAGCAGTACTTC
TRBV29-1	TRBJ2-5	TRBD2	CSVEDSGRAFETQYF	TGCAGCGTTGAAGATAGCGGGAGGGCCTTTGAGACCCAGTACTTC
TRBV19	TRBJ2-1	TRBD1	CASSMMDRGGNEQFF	TGTGCCAGTAGTATGATGGACAGGGGGGGAAATGAGCAGTTCTTC
TRBV7-9	TRBJ2-3	TRBD2	CASSSGLAGGDTQYF	TGTGCCAGCAGCTCTGGACTAGCGGGGGGAGATACGCAGTATTTT
TRBV11-3	TRBJ2-2	.	CASSGRIRVTGELFF	TGTGCCAGCAGCGGGAGGATTAGGGTTACCGGGGAGCTGTTTTTT
TRBV5-6	TRBJ2-7	.	CASSFPGASYEQYF	TGTGCCAGCAGCTTCCCGGGTGCTTCCTACGAGCAGTACTTC
TRBV19	TRBJ1-5	.	CASSILTGNQPQHF	TGTGCCAGTAGTATATTAACTGGCAATCAGCCCCAGCATTTT
TRBV29-1	TRBJ1-2	TRBD1	CSVERDRGLSYTF	TGCAGCGTTGAACGGGACAGGGGATTAAGCTACACCTTC
TRBV11-1	TRBJ2-1	TRBD2	CASSLETSGNEQFF	TGTGCCAGCAGCTTAGAAACTAGCGGCAATGAGCAGTTCTTC
TRBV15	TRBJ2-5	.	CATSTSGGEQETQYF	TGTGCCACCAGCACCTCCGGAGGGGAACAAGAGACCCAGTACTTC
TRBV11-3	TRBJ2-1	TRBD1	CASSLGGQGFGEQFF	TGTGCCAGCAGCTTAGGGGGACAGGGGTTCGGTGAGCAGTTCTTC
TRBV6-1	TRBJ1-2	TRBD1	CASSPGDSFLSGYTF	TGTGCCAGCAGCCCCGGGGACAGTTTCTTAAGTGGCTACACCTTC
TRBV10-2	TRBJ1-5	.	CASSAQGNQPQHF	TGCGCCAGCAGTGCCCAGGGGAATCAGCCCCAGCATTTT
TRBV5-1	TRBJ2-1	TRBD2	CASSFSGRASEQFF	TGCGCCAGCAGTTTTAGCGGGAGGGCCAGTGAGCAGTTCTTC
TRBV14	TRBJ2-7	TRBD2	CASSPRGLAGGYEQYF	TGTGCCAGCAGCCCACGGGGACTAGCGGGAGGCTACGAGCAGTACTTC
TRBV23-1	TRBJ2-3	.	CASSQSGGSTDTQYF	TGCGCCAGCAGTCAATCCGGGGGTAGCACAGATACGCAGTATTTT
TRBV2	TRBJ2-7	.	CASSEILGEHF	TGTGCCAGCAGTGAAATCCTCGGTGAGCACTTC
TRBV28	TRBJ2-3	TRBD2	CASSGLAYTDTQYF	TGTGCCAGCAGTGGACTAGCGTACACAGATACGCAGTATTTT
TRBV29-1	TRBJ2-3	.	CSVTRETDTQYF	TGCAGCGTTACCCGGGAGACCGATACGCAGTATTTT
TRBV5-1	TRBJ2-5	TRBD2	CASSATGGSFETQYF	TGCGCCAGCAGCGCGACGGGGGGTTCTTTTGAGACCCAGTACTTC
TRBV7-7	TRBJ2-2	TRBD2	CASSPLAGGFTGELFF	TGTGCTAGCAGCCCACTAGCGGGAGGGTTCACCGGGGAGCTGTTTTTT
TRBV19	TRBJ1-5	TRBD1	CASTETGVWQPQHF	TGTGCCAGTACCGAGACAGGGGTGTGGCAGCCCCAGCATTTT
TRBV4-1	TRBJ2-3	TRBD1	CASSQEDRNTDTQYF	TGCGCCAGCAGCCAAGAGGACAGGAACACAGATACGCAGTATTTT
TRBV29-1	TRBJ1-1	.	CSVEGAAEAFF	TGCAGCGTTGAAGGGGCAGCTGAAGCTTTCTTT
TRBV5-1	TRBJ2-1	TRBD2	CASSAHPGLAAYNEQFF	TGCGCCAGCAGCGCCCATCCGGGACTAGCGGCATACAATGAGCAGTTCTTC
TRBV29-1	TRBJ2-1	.	CSSRDYNEQFF	TGCAGCTCCAGGGACTACAATGAGCAGTTCTTC
TRBV6-5	TRBJ1-5	.	CASRGGNQPQHF	TGTGCCAGTCGGGGGGGGAATCAGCCCCAGCATTTT
TRBV15	TRBJ2-1	TRBD2	CATSRPTSGPLNEQFF	TGTGCCACCAGCAGGCCGACTAGCGGACCGCTGAATGAGCAGTTCTTC
TRBV18	TRBJ1-2	.	CASSPLRYGENYGYTF	TGTGCCAGCTCACCACTTAGGTACGGGGAAAACTATGGCTACACCTTC
TRBV15	TRBJ2-1	.	CATSRDRDQGSYNEQFF	TGTGCCACCAGCAGAGATCGGGATCAGGGGTCCTACAATGAGCAGTTCTTC
TRBV19	TRBJ2-2	.	CASTNTGTMNTGELFF	TGTGCCAGTACCAATACCGGGACAATGAACACCGGGGAGCTGTTTTTT
TRBV10-2	TRBJ2-1	TRBD2	CASSPGLANEQFF	TGCGCCAGCAGTCCGGGACTAGCCAATGAGCAGTTCTTC
TRBV5-1	TRBJ2-5	TRBD2	CASSPSTSGSLEQYF	TGCGCCAGCAGCCCCTCGACTAGCGGGAGTCTGGAGCAGTACTTC
TRBV29-1	TRBJ2-2	.	CSVLTMLRGKAAGELFF	TGCAGCGTACTCACCATGCTTCGGGGGAAGGCGGCCGGGGAGCTGTTTTTT
TRBV4-2	TRBJ2-1	.	CASSQANEQFF	TGTGCCAGCAGCCAAGCTAATGAGCAGTTCTTC
TRBV19	TRBJ2-7	TRBD1	CASSLGQYEQYF	TGTGCCAGTAGCCTGGGACAGTACGAGCAGTACTTC
TRBV11-2	TRBJ2-7	TRBD2	CASSLEISGAYEQYF	TGTGCCAGCAGCCTCGAGATTAGCGGGGCCTACGAGCAGTACTTC